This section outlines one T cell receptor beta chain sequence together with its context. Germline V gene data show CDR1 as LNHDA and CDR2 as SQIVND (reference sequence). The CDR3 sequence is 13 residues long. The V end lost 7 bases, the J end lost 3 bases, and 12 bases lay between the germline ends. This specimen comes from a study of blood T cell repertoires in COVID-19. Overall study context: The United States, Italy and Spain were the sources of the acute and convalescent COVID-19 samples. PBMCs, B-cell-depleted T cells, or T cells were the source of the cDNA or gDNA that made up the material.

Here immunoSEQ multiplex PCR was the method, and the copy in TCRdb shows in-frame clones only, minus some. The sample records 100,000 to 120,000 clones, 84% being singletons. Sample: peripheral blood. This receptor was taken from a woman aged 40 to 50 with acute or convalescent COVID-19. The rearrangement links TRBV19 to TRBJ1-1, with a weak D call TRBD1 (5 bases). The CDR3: CASTGVGYTEAFF. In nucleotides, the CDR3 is TGTGCCAGTACGGGGGTGGGCTACACTGAAGCTTTCTTT.